This T cell receptor (beta chain) was retrieved from a study of human T cells and chemical hapten exposure. The overall study: Slight volume differences across pooled libraries mainly accounted for varying per-sample TCR yields.

Unique molecular identifiers were attached to individual cDNA molecules during library preparation. TCRdb called the RACE reads again in MiXCR, with one record for every CDR3 protein. In the table there are roughly 53,000 distinct CDR3 sequences, 8% to 10% of which are singletons. The time point: patch test 3, about 24 weeks after DPC sensitization. Regarding treatment: therapeutic diphenylcyclopropenone sensitization with weekly scalp DPC. Germline CDR1 reads MDHEN; CDR2 reads SYDVKM. V shed 9 bases and J 7 bases; nucleotides not matched to a gene: 11. This CDR3 is built from 13 residues. A few counts support this clonotype. Antigen specificity is unknown. Overall study findings and caveats: Against controls, expanded TCRs gave rise to significantly more large CDR3 similarity clusters.

Sequences were derived from whole blood, sampled in connection with sensitization to the hapten diphenylcyclopropenone (DPC). The rearrangement joins TRBV28 to TRBJ1-2, with 7 positions matching TRBD1. This clonotype was obtained from a middle-aged woman with alopecia areata. Some clones in this sample may be carry-over from other donors' samples. CDR3 DNA: TGTGCCAGTACTACCCGACAGGGTTCTGGCTACACCTTC. Residues: CASTTRQGSGYTF.